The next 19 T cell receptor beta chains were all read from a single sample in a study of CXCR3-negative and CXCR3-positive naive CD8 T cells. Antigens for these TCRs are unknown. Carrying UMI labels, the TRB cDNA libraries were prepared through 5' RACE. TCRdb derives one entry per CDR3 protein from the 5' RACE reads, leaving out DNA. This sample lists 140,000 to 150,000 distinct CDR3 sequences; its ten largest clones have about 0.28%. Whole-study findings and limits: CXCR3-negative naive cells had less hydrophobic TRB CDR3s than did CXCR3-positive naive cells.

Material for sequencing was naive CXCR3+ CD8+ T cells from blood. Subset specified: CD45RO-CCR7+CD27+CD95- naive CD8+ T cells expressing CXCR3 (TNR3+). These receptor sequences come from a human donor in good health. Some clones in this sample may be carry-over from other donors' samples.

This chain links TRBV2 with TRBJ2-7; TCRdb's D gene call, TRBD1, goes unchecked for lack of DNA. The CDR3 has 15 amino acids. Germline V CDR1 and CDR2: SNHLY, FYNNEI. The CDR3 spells CASAAPGTGANEQYF.

CDR3 residues: CSARVRLTDYSNQPQHF. The genes are TRBV20-1 and TRBJ1-5. The germline CDR1 and CDR2 sequences are DFQATT and SNEGSKA (reference sequence). This CDR3 is 17 amino acids long.

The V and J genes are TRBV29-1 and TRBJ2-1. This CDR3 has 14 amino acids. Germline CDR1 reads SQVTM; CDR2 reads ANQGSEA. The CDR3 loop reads CSALTGSSYNEQFF.

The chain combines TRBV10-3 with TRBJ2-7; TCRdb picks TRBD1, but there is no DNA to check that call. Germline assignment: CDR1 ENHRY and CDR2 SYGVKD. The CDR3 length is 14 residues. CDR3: CAISVSLGADEQYF.

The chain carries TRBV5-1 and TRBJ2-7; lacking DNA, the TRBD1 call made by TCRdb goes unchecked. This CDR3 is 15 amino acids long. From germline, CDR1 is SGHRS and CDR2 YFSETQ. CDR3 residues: CASSWTGGFSYEQYF.

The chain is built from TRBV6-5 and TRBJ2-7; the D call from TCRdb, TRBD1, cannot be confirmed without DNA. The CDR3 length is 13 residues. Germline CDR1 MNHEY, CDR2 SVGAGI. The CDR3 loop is CASSLDISYEQYF.

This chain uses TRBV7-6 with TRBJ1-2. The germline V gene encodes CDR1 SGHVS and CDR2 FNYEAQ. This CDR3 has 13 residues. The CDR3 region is CASSLVGGGGYTF.

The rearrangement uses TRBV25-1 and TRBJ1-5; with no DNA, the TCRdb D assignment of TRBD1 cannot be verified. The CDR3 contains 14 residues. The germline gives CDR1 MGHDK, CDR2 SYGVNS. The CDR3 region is CASSPRDMHQPQHF.

This CDR3 is CATSDPGQGPKNEKLFF. V usage is TRBV24-1 and J usage is TRBJ1-4; lacking DNA, the TRBD1 call made by TCRdb goes unchecked. Germline-derived CDR1 and CDR2 are KGHDR and SFDVKD. The CDR3 covers 17 residues.

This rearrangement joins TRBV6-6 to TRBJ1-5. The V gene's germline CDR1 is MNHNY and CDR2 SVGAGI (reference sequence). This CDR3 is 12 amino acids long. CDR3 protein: CASFQGNQPQHF.

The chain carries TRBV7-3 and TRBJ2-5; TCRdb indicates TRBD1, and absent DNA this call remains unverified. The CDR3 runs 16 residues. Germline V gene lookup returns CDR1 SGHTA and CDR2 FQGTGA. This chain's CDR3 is CASSLWGSGSQESQYF. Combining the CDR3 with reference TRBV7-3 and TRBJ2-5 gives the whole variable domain GAGVSQTPSNKVTEKGKYVELRCDPISGHTALYWYRQSLGQGPEFLIYFQGTGAADDSGLPNDRFFAVRPEGSVSTLKIQRTERGDSAVYLCASSLWGSGSQESQYFGPGTRLLVL.

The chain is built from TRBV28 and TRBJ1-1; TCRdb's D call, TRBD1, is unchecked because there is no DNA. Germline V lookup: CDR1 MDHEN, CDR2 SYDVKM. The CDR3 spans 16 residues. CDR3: CASSDGQGLLNTEAFF.

The CDR3 region is CASSLVGKGQPQHF. This chain connects TRBV7-9 to TRBJ1-5; TCRdb calls TRBD1, which cannot be checked without DNA. The CDR3 spans 14 residues. Germline V gives CDR1 SEHNR, CDR2 FQNEAQ (reference sequence).

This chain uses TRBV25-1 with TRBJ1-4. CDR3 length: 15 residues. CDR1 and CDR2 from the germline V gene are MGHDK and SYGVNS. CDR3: CASSEILEGDEKLFF.

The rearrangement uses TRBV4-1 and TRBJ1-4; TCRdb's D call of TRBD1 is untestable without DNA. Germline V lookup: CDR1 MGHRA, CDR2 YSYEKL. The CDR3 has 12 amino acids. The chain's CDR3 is CASSQAGQGFFF.

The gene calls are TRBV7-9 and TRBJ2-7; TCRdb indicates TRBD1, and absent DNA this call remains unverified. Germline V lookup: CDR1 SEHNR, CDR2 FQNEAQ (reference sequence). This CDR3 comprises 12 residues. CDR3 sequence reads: CASSQTGVEQYF.

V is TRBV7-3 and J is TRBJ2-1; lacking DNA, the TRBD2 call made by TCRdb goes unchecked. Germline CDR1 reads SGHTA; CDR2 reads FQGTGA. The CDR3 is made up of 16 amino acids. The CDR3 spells CASTLSWTSSYNEQFF. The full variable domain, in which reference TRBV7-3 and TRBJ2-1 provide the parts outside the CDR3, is GAGVSQTPSNKVTEKGKYVELRCDPISGHTALYWYRQSLGQGPEFLIYFQGTGAADDSGLPNDRFFAVRPEGSVSTLKIQRTERGDSAVYLCASTLSWTSSYNEQFFGPGTRLTVL.

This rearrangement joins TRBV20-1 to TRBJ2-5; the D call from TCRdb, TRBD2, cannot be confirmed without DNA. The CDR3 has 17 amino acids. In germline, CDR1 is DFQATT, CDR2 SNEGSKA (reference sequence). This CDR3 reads CSALVRTSGGYQETQYF.

CDR3 residues: CASTLEGTEAFF. The chain carries TRBV6-2 or TRBV6-3 and TRBJ1-1. The CDR3 consists of 12 residues. Germline V gene lookup returns CDR1 MNHEY and CDR2 SVGEGT.